A selection of T cell receptor beta chains follows, all from one sample in a study of beta chain features in type 1 diabetes. The protocol was immunoSEQ multiplex PCR, while the TCRdb copy is restricted to in-frame clones and leaves out a portion. The profile shows over 150,000 clones, around 8% of them singletons. The sequencing sample was made of central memory CD4+ T cells from blood. All receptors come from a woman younger than 30 with type 1 diabetes. CDR3s include the opening cysteine and the closing phenylalanine or tryptophan. The order of the fields is D gene, V gene, clone size, J gene, CDR3 DNA, CDR3 protein. D genes are given only for firm matches. Clone size, where shown, is once, few, many, or a class for clones that have expanded.

TRBD1	TRBV6-5	few	TRBJ1-1	TGTGCCAGCAGTTATTGGACAGGGCGGTCCACTGAAGCTTTCTTT	CASSYWTGRSTEAFF
TRBD1	TRBV5-6	once	TRBJ2-2	TGTGCCAGCAGCCTTGAGAGGACAGGGGGAGACACCGGGGAGCTGTTTTTT	CASSLERTGGDTGELFF
TRBD1	TRBV5-6	few	TRBJ1-4	TGTGCCAGCAGCCTCAGAAGGACAGGGGCAACTAATGAAAAACTGTTTTTT	CASSLRRTGATNEKLFF
TRBD2	TRBV4-3	.	TRBJ2-7	TGCGCCAGCAGCCAAGAACTCGGGACTAGCGGGGGATGGGTCTACGAGCAGTACTTC	CASSQELGTSGGWVYEQYF
.	TRBV27	.	TRBJ1-2	TGTGCCAGCAGTCGGGCTCCTCTACTAGATGGCTACACCTTC	CASSRAPLLDGYTF
.	TRBV5-6	.	TRBJ2-2	TGTGCCAGCACAGGGGTGGACACCGGGGAGCTGTTTTTT	CASTGVDTGELFF
.	TRBV28	.	TRBJ1-5	TGTGCCAGCACCTCAGGTGTTGCGTCGCATTTT	CASTSGVASHF
.	TRBV6-5	.	TRBJ2-2	TGTGCCATCAGCGCGATGAATACCGGGGAGCTGTTTTTT	CAISAMNTGELFF
.	TRBV7-2	many	TRBJ2-1	TGTGCCAGCAGCTTAACAGACTACAATGAGCAGTTCTTC	CASSLTDYNEQFF
.	TRBV5-1	.	TRBJ2-4	TGCGCCAGCAGCCTACGACAGGACAAAAACATTCAGTACTTC	CASSLRQDKNIQYF
TRBD1	TRBV28	.	TRBJ2-7	TGTGCCAGTGGAAAGGACAGGCGTGTATCTGTCGAGCAGTACTTC	CASGKDRRVSVEQYF
.	TRBV20-1	few	TRBJ1-1	TGCAGTGCCGCCGACAGACAAGCTTTCTTT	CSAADRQAFF
TRBD2	TRBV7-2	.	TRBJ2-3	TGTGCCAGCAGCTTTTCCCTAGCGGGAGGGTCTCTAGATACGCAGTATTTT	CASSFSLAGGSLDTQYF
.	TRBV25-1	few	TRBJ2-1	TGTGCCAGCAGTGAGGGGAGGATCTTCACCAATGAGCAGTTCTTC	CASSEGRIFTNEQFF
TRBD2	TRBV4-3	.	TRBJ2-1	TGCGCCAGCAGCCAAGATTGGGCTAGCGGGCGTTACAATGAGCAGTTCTTC	CASSQDWASGRYNEQFF
.	TRBV9	few	TRBJ1-4	TGTGCCAGCAGCCTCCAGGGTCGGTCTAATGAAAAACTGTTTTTT	CASSLQGRSNEKLFF
TRBD2	TRBV19	few	TRBJ2-3	TGTGCCAGTAGCCGACTAGCGGGGGTGAGCACAGATACGCAGTATTTT	CASSRLAGVSTDTQYF
TRBD1	TRBV29-1	.	TRBJ1-2	TGCAGCGTTCGAACAGGGGGAGGCTATGGCTACACCTTC	CSVRTGGGYGYTF
.	TRBV6-6	few	TRBJ1-5	TGTGCCAGCAGTGATGGAGGTAATCAGCCCCAGCATTTT	CASSDGGNQPQHF
.	TRBV30	.	TRBJ1-2	TGTGCCTGGAGACGGTTCGGACAGTCCGCGTATTATGGCTACACCTTC	CAWRRFGQSAYYGYTF
TRBD1	TRBV15	few	TRBJ2-7	TGTGCCACCAGCAGAGCGGGACAGGAGTACGAGCAGTACTTC	CATSRAGQEYEQYF
.	TRBV14	few	TRBJ2-6	TGTGCCAGCAGCCAGTTGCGCTCTGGGGCCAACGTCCTGACTTTC	CASSQLRSGANVLTF
.	TRBV4-3	once	TRBJ2-2	TGCGCCAGCAGCCAACTGGACAGCCAAGGCGGGGAGCTGTTTTTT	CASSQLDSQGGELFF
.	TRBV21-1	.	TRBJ2-7	TGTGCCAGCAGCAAAGCGGAGCGAAGCTCCTACGAGCAGTACTTC	CASSKAERSSYEQYF
TRBD1	TRBV9	few	TRBJ2-7	TGTGCCAGCAGCGTAGAGGGACAGGGAATTACCGAGCAGTACTTC	CASSVEGQGITEQYF
.	TRBV5-1	few	TRBJ2-6	TGCGCCAGCAGCTTCAGGGTAAATCCCTCTGGGGCCAACGTCCTGACTTTC	CASSFRVNPSGANVLTF
TRBD1	TRBV10-3	few	TRBJ2-3	TGTGCCATCAGCGGACAGGGGGCCAAAGATACGCAGTATTTT	CAISGQGAKDTQYF
.	TRBV19	.	TRBJ2-7	TGTGCCAGTAGGGGGGCGGAGAACGCCTACGAGCAGTACTTC	CASRGAENAYEQYF
.	TRBV12-5	few	TRBJ2-1	TGTGCTAGTGGTTTGGGTTCCCAGAGAGGCGAGCAGTTCTTC	CASGLGSQRGEQFF